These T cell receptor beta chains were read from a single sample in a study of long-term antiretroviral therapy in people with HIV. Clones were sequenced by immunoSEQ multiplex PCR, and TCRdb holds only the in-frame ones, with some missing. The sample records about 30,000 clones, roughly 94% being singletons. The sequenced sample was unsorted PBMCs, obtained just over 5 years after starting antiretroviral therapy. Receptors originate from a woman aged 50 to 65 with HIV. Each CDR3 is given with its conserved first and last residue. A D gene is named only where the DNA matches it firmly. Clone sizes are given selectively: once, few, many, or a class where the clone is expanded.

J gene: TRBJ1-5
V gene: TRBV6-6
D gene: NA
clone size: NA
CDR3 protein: CASYPYSVDQPQHF
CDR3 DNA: TGTGCCAGCTATCCTTACTCGGTGGATCAGCCCCAGCATTTT

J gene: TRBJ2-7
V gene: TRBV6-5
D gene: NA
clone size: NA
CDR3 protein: CASSHGIEDAYEQYF
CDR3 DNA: TGTGCCAGCAGCCACGGAATCGAGGATGCATACGAGCAGTACTTC

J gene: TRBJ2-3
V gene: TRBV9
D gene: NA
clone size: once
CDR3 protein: CASSVVGDGTDTQYF
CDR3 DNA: TGTGCCAGCAGCGTAGTTGGGGACGGCACAGATACGCAGTATTTT

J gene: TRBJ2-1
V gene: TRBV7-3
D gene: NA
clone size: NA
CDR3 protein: CASSSEPGGPYNEQFF
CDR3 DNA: TGTGCCAGCAGCTCCGAACCAGGGGGGCCCTACAATGAGCAGTTCTTC

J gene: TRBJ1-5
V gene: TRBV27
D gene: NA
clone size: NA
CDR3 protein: CASSLRGGEQPQHF
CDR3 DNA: TGTGCCAGCAGTTTAAGAGGGGGAGAGCAGCCCCAGCATTTT

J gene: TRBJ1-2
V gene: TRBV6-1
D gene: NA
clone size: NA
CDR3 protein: CASSSLGASNYGYTF
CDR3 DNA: TGTGCCAGCAGTTCTCTGGGGGCTTCCAACTATGGCTACACCTTC

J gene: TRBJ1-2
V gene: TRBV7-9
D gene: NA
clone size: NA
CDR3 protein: CASSPHPGDAENYGYTF
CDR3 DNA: TGTGCCAGCAGTCCACACCCCGGGGATGCGGAAAACTATGGCTACACCTTC

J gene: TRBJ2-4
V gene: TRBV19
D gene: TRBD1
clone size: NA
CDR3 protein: CASSVATAPGQGNIQYF
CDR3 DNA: TGTGCCAGTAGTGTCGCGACTGCACCGGGACAGGGAAACATTCAGTACTTC

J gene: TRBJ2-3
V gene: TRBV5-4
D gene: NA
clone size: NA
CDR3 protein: CASSLEPGTDTQYF
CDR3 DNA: TGTGCCAGCAGCTTGGAGCCCGGCACAGATACGCAGTATTTT

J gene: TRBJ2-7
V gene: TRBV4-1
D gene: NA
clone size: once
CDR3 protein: CASSQDRGGSGEQYF
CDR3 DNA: TGCGCCAGCAGCCAAGATAGGGGAGGTTCTGGCGAGCAGTACTTC

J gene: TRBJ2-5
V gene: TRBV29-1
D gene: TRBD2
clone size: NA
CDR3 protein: CSVGELAGGPQETQYF
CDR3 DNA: TGCAGCGTTGGAGAACTAGCGGGGGGCCCGCAAGAGACCCAGTACTTC

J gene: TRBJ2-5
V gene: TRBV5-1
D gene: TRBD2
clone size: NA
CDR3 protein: CASSLAAGSGDQETQYF
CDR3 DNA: TGCGCCAGCAGCTTGGCGGCTGGCAGCGGGGACCAAGAGACCCAGTACTTC

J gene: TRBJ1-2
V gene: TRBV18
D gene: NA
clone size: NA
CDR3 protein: CASSPGRVNYGYTF
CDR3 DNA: TGTGCCAGCTCACCAGGGAGGGTTAACTATGGCTACACCTTC

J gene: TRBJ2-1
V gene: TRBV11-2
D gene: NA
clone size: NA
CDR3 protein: CASSLDGQRANEQFF
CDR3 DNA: TGTGCCAGCAGCTTAGATGGCCAGCGGGCCAATGAGCAGTTCTTC

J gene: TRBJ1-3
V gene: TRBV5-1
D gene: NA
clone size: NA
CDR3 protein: CASSSDGSGNTIYF
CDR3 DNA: TGCGCCAGCAGCTCCGACGGATCTGGAAACACCATATATTTT

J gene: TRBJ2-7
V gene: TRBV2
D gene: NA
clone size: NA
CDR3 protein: CASSGGRNPYEQYF
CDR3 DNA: TGTGCCAGCAGTGGAGGGCGTAACCCCTACGAGCAGTACTTC

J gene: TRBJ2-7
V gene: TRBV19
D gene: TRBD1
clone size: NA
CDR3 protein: CASSISDRGLYEQYF
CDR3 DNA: TGTGCCAGTAGTATTTCCGACAGGGGGCTCTACGAGCAGTACTTC

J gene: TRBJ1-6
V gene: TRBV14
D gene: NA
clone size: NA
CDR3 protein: CASSRLPRTDLSPLHF
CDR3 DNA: TGTGCCAGCAGCCGCCTACCCCGGACAGATCTTTCACCCCTCCACTTT

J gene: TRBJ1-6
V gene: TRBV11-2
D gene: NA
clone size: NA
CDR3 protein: CASSKQGSYNSPLHF
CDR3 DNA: TGTGCCAGCAGCAAGCAGGGGTCCTATAATTCACCCCTCCACTTT

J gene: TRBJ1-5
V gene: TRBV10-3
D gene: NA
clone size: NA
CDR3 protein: CAISEMQGGVSNQPQHF
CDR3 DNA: TGTGCCATCAGTGAAATGCAGGGCGGTGTTTCCAATCAGCCCCAGCATTTT

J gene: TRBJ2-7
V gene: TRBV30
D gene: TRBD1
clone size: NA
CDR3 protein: CAWSEDRGYEQYF
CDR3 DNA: TGTGCCTGGAGTGAAGACAGGGGCTACGAGCAGTACTTC

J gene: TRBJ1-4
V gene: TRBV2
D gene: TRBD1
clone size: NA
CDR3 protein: CASSSYRGGKLFF
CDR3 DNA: TGTGCCAGCAGTTCTTACAGGGGTGGGAAACTGTTTTTT

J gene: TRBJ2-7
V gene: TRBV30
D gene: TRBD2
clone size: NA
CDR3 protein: CAWSPERTSGRYEQYF
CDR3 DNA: TGTGCCTGGAGCCCCGAGCGGACTAGCGGACGTTACGAGCAGTACTTC

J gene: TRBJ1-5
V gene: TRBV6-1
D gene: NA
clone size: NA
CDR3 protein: CASSEALEYNQPQHF
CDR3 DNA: TGTGCCAGCAGTGAAGCGCTGGAGTACAATCAGCCCCAGCATTTT

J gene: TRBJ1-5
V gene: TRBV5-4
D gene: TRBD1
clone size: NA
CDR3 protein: CASSTQGGNQPQHF
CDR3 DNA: TGTGCCAGCAGCACCCAGGGGGGCAATCAGCCCCAGCATTTT

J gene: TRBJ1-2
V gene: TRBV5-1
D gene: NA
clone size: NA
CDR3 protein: CASSRKGESSSNYGYTF
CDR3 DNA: TGCGCCAGCAGTCGAAAAGGGGAGAGTTCGTCTAACTATGGCTACACCTTC

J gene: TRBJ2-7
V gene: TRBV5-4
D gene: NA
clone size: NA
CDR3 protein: CASSFFSQHEQYF
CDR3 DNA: TGTGCCAGCAGCTTTTTCTCTCAACACGAGCAGTACTTC

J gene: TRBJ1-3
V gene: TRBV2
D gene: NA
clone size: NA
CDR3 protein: CASRAWGNTIYF
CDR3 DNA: TGTGCCAGCAGGGCATGGGGAAACACCATATATTTT

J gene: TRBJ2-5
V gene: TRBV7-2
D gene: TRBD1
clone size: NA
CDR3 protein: CASSTDRGQETQYF
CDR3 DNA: TGTGCCAGCAGCACGGACAGGGGGCAAGAGACCCAGTACTTC

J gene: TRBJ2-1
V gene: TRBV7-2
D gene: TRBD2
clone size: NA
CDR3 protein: CASSLGPAGGIDEQFF
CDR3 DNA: TGTGCCAGCAGCTTAGGGCCCGCGGGGGGTATCGATGAGCAGTTCTTC

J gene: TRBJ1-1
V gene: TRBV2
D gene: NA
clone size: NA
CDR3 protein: CASSVIEAFF
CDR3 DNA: TGTGCCAGCAGTGTGATTGAAGCTTTCTTT

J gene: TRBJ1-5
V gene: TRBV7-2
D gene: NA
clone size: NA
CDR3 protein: CASSLDTRGGQPQHF
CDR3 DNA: TGTGCCAGCAGCTTAGACACCCGTGGGGGTCAGCCCCAGCATTTT

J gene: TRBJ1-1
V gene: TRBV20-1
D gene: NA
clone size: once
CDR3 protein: CSARHFEAFF
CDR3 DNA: TGCAGTGCGAGACACTTTGAAGCTTTCTTT

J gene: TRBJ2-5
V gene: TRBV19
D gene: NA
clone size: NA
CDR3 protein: CASSIMGGVQTQYF
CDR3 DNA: TGTGCCAGTAGTATTATGGGGGGCGTGCAGACCCAGTACTTC

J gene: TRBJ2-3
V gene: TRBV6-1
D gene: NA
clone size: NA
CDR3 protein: CASSEAGAGTDTQYF
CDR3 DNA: TGTGCCAGCAGTGAAGCGGGAGCGGGCACAGATACGCAGTATTTT

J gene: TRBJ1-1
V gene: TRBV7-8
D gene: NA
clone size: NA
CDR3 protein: CASSLGGRSNTEAFF
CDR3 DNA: TGTGCCAGCAGCTTAGGTGGCAGGTCGAACACTGAAGCTTTCTTT

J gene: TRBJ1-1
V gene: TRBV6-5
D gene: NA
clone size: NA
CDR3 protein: CASRVVAGANTEAFF
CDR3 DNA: TGTGCCAGCAGGGTAGTGGCAGGGGCGAACACTGAAGCTTTCTTT

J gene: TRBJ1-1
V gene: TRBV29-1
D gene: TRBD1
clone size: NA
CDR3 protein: CSVHRGASTNTEAFF
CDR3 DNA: TGCAGCGTTCACAGGGGGGCAAGTACGAACACTGAAGCTTTCTTT

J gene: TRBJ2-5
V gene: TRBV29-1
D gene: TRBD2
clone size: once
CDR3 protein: CSVVAGGTQYF
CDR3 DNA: TGCAGCGTGGTAGCGGGGGGGACCCAGTACTTC

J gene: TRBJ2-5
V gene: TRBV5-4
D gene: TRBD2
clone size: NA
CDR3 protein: CASSLSLAGGQETQYF
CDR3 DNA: TGTGCCAGCAGCTTGTCTCTAGCGGGGGGGCAAGAGACCCAGTACTTC

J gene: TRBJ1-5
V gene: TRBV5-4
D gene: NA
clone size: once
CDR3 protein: CASSLVSRDGHQPQHF
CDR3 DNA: TGTGCCAGCAGCTTGGTTTCCAGGGATGGGCATCAGCCCCAGCATTTT

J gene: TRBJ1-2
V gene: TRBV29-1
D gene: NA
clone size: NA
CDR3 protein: CSVEIGGGYGYGYTF
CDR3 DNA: TGCAGCGTTGAAATCGGGGGGGGTTATGGCTATGGCTACACCTTC

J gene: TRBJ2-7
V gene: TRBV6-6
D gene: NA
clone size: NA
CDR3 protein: CASSPPGRGQYF
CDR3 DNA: TGTGCCAGCAGTCCCCCGGGCCGGGGGCAGTACTTC

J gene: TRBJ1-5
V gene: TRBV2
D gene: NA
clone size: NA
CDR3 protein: CASNLRGTGSNQPQHF
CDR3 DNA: TGTGCCAGCAATTTAAGGGGAACGGGCAGCAATCAGCCCCAGCATTTT

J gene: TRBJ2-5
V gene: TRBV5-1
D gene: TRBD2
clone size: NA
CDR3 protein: CASSLVASGGALSETQYF
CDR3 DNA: TGCGCCAGCAGCTTGGTGGCTAGCGGGGGGGCCTTATCCGAGACCCAGTACTTC